The 10 T cell receptor beta chains listed next were all sequenced from one sample in a study of T cells expressing NK-cell markers. For each CDR3 protein, TCRdb gives one entry from its re-call of the 5' RACE reads, without DNA. Reported are some 110,000 distinct CDR3 sequences; the ten largest clones contain less than 20%. The sample comprised blood T cells: a sorted CD56 or NKG2C T cell subset, CD4+ or CD8+ T cells, or bulk PBMC T cells (not recorded which). All receptors come from a woman between 18 and 69 years old in good health.

The rearrangement joins TRBV6-2 or TRBV6-3 to TRBJ2-7. This CDR3 has 13 residues. Germline loops: CDR1 MNHEY, CDR2 SVGEGT. CDR3 sequence: CASSYSSNYEQYF.

The CDR3 loop reads CASSPTTSGSVLRGPGEQYF. This chain uses TRBV13 with TRBJ2-7; TCRdb's assignment of TRBD2 cannot be checked, as there is no DNA. There are 20 residues in the CDR3. Per the germline V gene, CDR1 is PRHDT and CDR2 is FYEKMQ (reference sequence).

This sequence joins TRBV5-1 and TRBJ2-4; lacking DNA, the TRBD2 call made by TCRdb goes unchecked. The germline gives CDR1 SGHRS, CDR2 YFSETQ. The CDR3 is 17 residues long. Here the CDR3 reads CASSSRLAGEVKNIQYF.

This chain links TRBV12-3 or TRBV12-4 with TRBJ1-5; without DNA, the TCRdb call of TRBD1 cannot be checked. CDR3 length: 14 residues. The chain's CDR3 is CASTPSLGNQPQHF.

The chain uses TRBV13 and TRBJ2-3; there is no DNA to check the TCRdb D call of TRBD1. CDR1 is PRHDT and CDR2 is FYEKMQ in the germline V gene (reference sequence). The length of the CDR3 is 13 residues. The CDR3 sequence is CASSSHTGDTQYF.

The CDR3 spells CASPAEGTDQPQHF. The chain carries TRBV7-3 and TRBJ1-5. The germline V gene encodes CDR1 SGHTA and CDR2 FQGTGA. This CDR3 contains 14 residues.

The V and J genes are TRBV7-6 and TRBJ2-1; TCRdb returns TRBD2, unconfirmable since there is no DNA. The CDR3 length is 16 residues. Germline V gene lookup returns CDR1 SGHVS and CDR2 FNYEAQ. CDR3 sequence reads: CASSPPLAGSYNEQFF.

The chain's CDR3 is CATKKEAGANVLTF. This rearrangement joins TRBV7-3 to TRBJ2-6. The CDR3 runs 14 residues. Germline CDR1 and CDR2: SGHTA and FQGTGA.

V usage is TRBV13 and J usage is TRBJ2-1; TCRdb gives TRBD1 as the D gene, but with no DNA this cannot be confirmed. CDR3 length: 15 amino acids. Germline V CDR1 and CDR2: PRHDT, FYEKMQ (reference sequence). The CDR3 here is CASSQGEQERDEQFF.

This rearrangement joins TRBV10-3 to TRBJ2-1. Germline V gives CDR1 ENHRY, CDR2 SYGVKD. CDR3 length: 13 amino acids. The chain's CDR3 is CAISESTANEQFF.